The 24 T cell receptor beta chains presented below share a single source sample, sequenced in a study of immune evolution from preneoplasia to lung adenocarcinoma. Libraries were prepared by immunoSEQ multiplex PCR; TCRdb keeps only in-frame clonotypes and omits some of them. The sample lists 9,000 or so clones, around 91% occurring once. The sequenced material came from FFPE invasive lung adenocarcinoma tissue. The source of these receptors is a person aged 70 to 79 with invasive lung adenocarcinoma.

The chain uses TRBV5-4 and TRBJ1-1, with D perhaps TRBD1 (6 bases). CDR1 and CDR2 (germline): SGHNT, YYREEE (reference sequence). V was cut by 7 bases and J by 3 bases, with 13 bases left in between. The CDR3 consists of 13 residues. Here the CDR3 DNA reads TGTGCCAGCGGAAAGCCAGGGGACACTGAAGCTTTCTTT. It yields the protein CASGKPGDTEAFF.

This clone has a handful of counts. This chain joins TRBV7-9 and TRBJ1-2; a possible D gene is TRBD1 (5 bases). CDR1 is SEHNR and CDR2 is FQNEAQ in the germline V gene (reference sequence). The CDR3 runs to 12 residues. The V gene lost 5 bases and the J gene lost 7 bases, with 11 bases spanning the gap. CDR3 coding DNA: TGTGCCAGCAGCATCGGGGCAGTTGGCTACACCTTC. Encoded protein: CASSIGAVGYTF.

V gene TRBV25-1 combines with J gene TRBJ1-2; TRBD1 aligns across 7 bases. J gave up 4 bases and V 6 bases, and 8 bases lay outside the gene matches. The germline V gene encodes CDR1 MGHDK and CDR2 SYGVNS. The CDR3 consists of 14 residues. In nucleotides, the CDR3 is TGTGCCAGCAGCACACAGGGGTATGCCTATGGCTACACCTTC. It specifies CASSTQGYAYGYTF.

This rearrangement joins TRBV10-2 to TRBJ1-2; possible D gene TRBD1, 6 bases. Germline V lookup: CDR1 WSHSY, CDR2 SAAADI. This CDR3 is 13 amino acids long. V was pared by 3 bases and J by 8 bases, with 13 bases between. CDR3 bases: TGCGCCAGCAGTGACGACTACAGGGACGGCTACACCTTC. Its translation: CASSDDYRDGYTF.

CDR3 sequence (DNA): TGCGCCAGCAGCAGTGAGGGGTTCGGCGAGCAGTACTTC. It yields the protein CASSSEGFGEQYF. This chain links TRBV5-1 with TRBJ2-7; D may be TRBD1 or TRBD2 (5 bases each). The germline gives CDR1 SGHRS, CDR2 YFSETQ. CDR3 length equals 13 residues. V was shortened by 4 bases and J by 6 bases, with 14 bases between the two germline ends.

J is TRBJ2-1 and V is TRBV10-1; 11 bases are a match to TRBD2. The germline gives CDR1 WNHNN, CDR2 SYGVQD (reference sequence). Trimming took 4 bases from V and 10 from J; bases not matched to a gene: 6. The CDR3 is 14 residues long. The CDR3 DNA follows: TGCGCCAGCAGTGTCGGGCTAGCGGGGGGCGAGCAGTTCTTC. Protein product: CASSVGLAGGEQFF.

The J gene is TRBJ2-3, the V gene TRBV13; D ambiguous. V lost 5 bases and J 4 bases, leaving 19 bases between the germline ends. The CDR3 is made up of 16 amino acids. In germline, CDR1 is PRHDT, CDR2 FYEKMQ (reference sequence). The chain's CDR3 is CASSVTRSVESDTQYF. DNA of the CDR3: TGTGCCAGCAGCGTCACGAGGAGTGTTGAGTCAGATACGCAGTATTTT.

The V gene is TRBV30, the J gene TRBJ2-2; 8 bases match TRBD1. In germline, CDR1 is GTSNPN, CDR2 SVGIG (reference sequence). With V trimmed by 2 bases and J by 5 bases, 7 bases remained unmatched. This CDR3 comprises 15 residues. The CDR3 DNA reads TGTGCCTGGAGTCATTCAGGGGGCAGGACCGGGGAGCTGTTTTTT. It encodes CAWSHSGGRTGELFF. The complete variable domain, with remaining parts taken from reference TRBV30 and TRBJ2-2, reads SQTIHQWPATLVQPVGSPLSLECTVEGTSNPNLYWYRQAAGRGLQLLFYSVGIGQISSEVPQNLSASRPQDRQFILSSKKLLLSDSGFYLCAWSHSGGRTGELFFGEGSRLTVL.

The rearrangement uses TRBV9 and TRBJ2-5; no clear D. Germline assignment: CDR1 SGDLS and CDR2 YYNGEE. The CDR3 is 13 amino acids. Between the trimmed V and J ends, which lost 3 bases and 1 base, there was a span of 7 bases. CDR3 loop: CASSGAGQETQYF. CDR3 bases: TGTGCCAGCAGCGGAGCCGGCCAAGAGACCCAGTACTTC.

The CDR3 spells CASSDRPNTGELFF. In nucleotides, the CDR3 is TGTGCCAGCAGTGACAGGCCGAACACCGGGGAGCTGTTTTTT. The genes are TRBV25-1 and TRBJ2-2; D remains ambiguous. Looked up from germline, CDR1 is MGHDK and CDR2 is SYGVNS. CDR3 length equals 14 residues. Trimming took 3 bases from V and 0 from J, leaving 5 bases between them.

The V gene is TRBV28, the J gene TRBJ2-4; TRBD1 agrees at 8 bases. Per the germline V gene, CDR1 is MDHEN and CDR2 is SYDVKM. Trimming cost V 5 bases and J 7 bases; bases outside gene matches: 13. This CDR3 is built from 16 residues. The CDR3 nucleotides read TGTGCCAGCAGTCAACCGGGACAGGATCCGCGCAACATTCAGTACTTC. It encodes CASSQPGQDPRNIQYF.

The chain links TRBV28 to TRBJ1-2; 11 bases agree with TRBD1. The CDR3 is 14 amino acids. From germline, CDR1 is MDHEN and CDR2 SYDVKM. V trimming: 5 bases; J trimming: 4 bases; junction bases outside the gene matches: 3. CDR3 sequence reads: CASSGDRGGYGYTF. CDR3 DNA sequence: TGTGCCAGCAGTGGGGACAGGGGGGGCTATGGCTACACCTTC.

The V and J genes are TRBV9 and TRBJ2-2, with D perhaps matching TRBD2 (6 bases). In germline, CDR1 is SGDLS, CDR2 YYNGEE. This CDR3 is built from 14 residues. Trimming stripped 3 bases from V and 3 bases from J, with 9 bases between. The CDR3 here is CASSAGTYTGELFF. The CDR3 DNA follows: TGTGCCAGCAGCGCCGGGACTTACACCGGGGAGCTGTTTTTT.

The chain has TRBV5-1 and TRBJ2-7; possible D gene TRBD2, 5 bases. V gave up 4 bases and J gave up 3 bases, with 14 bases separating them. Germline CDR1 is SGHRS and CDR2 is YFSETQ. The CDR3 consists of 14 residues. CDR3 in DNA: TGCGCCAGCAGCCCGAGGGCAGGAGACTACGAGCAGTACTTC. Its protein product is CASSPRAGDYEQYF.

This clone was found a few times. This chain uses TRBV7-9 with TRBJ2-1; TRBD2 agrees at 8 bases. This CDR3 spans 15 amino acids. The J segment lost 6 bases and the V segment lost 3 bases, leaving 7 bases of the junction unmatched. Germline-derived CDR1 and CDR2 are SEHNR and FQNEAQ (reference sequence). In nucleotides, the CDR3 is TGTGCCAGCAGCTTGACTAGCGCGGGAGCCAATGAGCAGTTCTTC. Encoded protein: CASSLTSAGANEQFF.

The genes are TRBV6-5 and TRBJ1-5, with D unresolved. The germline CDR1 and CDR2 sequences are MNHEY and SVGAGI. The CDR3 has 15 residues. Between the trimmed V and J ends, which lost 6 bases and 0 bases, there was a span of 12 bases. The DNA for the CDR3 is TGTGCCAGCAGCCCGCAGGTACATAGCAATCAGCCCCAGCATTTT. Amino acid sequence: CASSPQVHSNQPQHF.

V is TRBV4-1 and J is TRBJ1-5; D gene ambiguous. The V end was cut by 0 bases, the J end by 2 bases, with 14 bases between. The CDR3 totals 17 residues. The V gene's germline CDR1 is MGHRA and CDR2 YSYEKL. The CDR3 region is CASSQDVGREGNQPQHF. The DNA for the CDR3 is TGCGCCAGCAGCCAAGATGTAGGAAGGGAGGGCAATCAGCCCCAGCATTTT.

This clone was counted once. This rearrangement joins TRBV5-5 to TRBJ2-3, with TRBD2 identical over 11 bases. CDR1 SGHKS and CDR2 YYEKEE come from the germline V gene (reference sequence). After removal of 4 bases from V and 2 bases from J, the junction contained 6 bases not matched to a gene. The CDR3 runs to 16 residues. CDR3 residues: CASSRGLAGTTDTQYF. CDR3 DNA: TGTGCCAGCAGCCGAGGACTAGCGGGTACCACAGATACGCAGTATTTT.

CDR3 coding DNA: TGTGCCAGCAGCCTTAGACCGGCCATCCGCTCTGGAAACACCATATATTTT. This codes for CASSLRPAIRSGNTIYF. The chain carries TRBV7-2 and TRBJ1-3, with no clear D. This CDR3 is built from 17 residues. CDR1 is SGHTA and CDR2 is FQGNSA in the germline V gene. The V end was cut by 5 bases, the J end by 0 bases, with 17 bases between.

The chain uses TRBV9 and TRBJ1-1, with D possibly matching TRBD1 (5 bases). The CDR3 loop spans 15 amino acids. CDR1 and CDR2 (germline): SGDLS, YYNGEE. V was clipped by 0 bases and J by 3 bases, with 12 bases between them. The CDR3 reads CASSVDRPRDTEAFF. CDR3 nucleotides: TGTGCCAGCAGCGTAGACAGGCCCAGGGACACTGAAGCTTTCTTT.

The V call is TRBV30, the J call TRBJ2-3; possibly TRBD2 for D (6 bases). Between the trimmed V and J ends, which lost 0 bases and 2 bases, there was a span of 12 bases. This CDR3 spans 15 amino acids. Germline V lookup: CDR1 GTSNPN, CDR2 SVGIG (reference sequence). CDR3: CAWSVNSGLTDTQYF. The DNA of the CDR3 is TGTGCCTGGAGTGTAAATAGCGGACTCACAGATACGCAGTATTTT.

The rearrangement uses TRBV15 and TRBJ2-7, with TRBD2 as a possible D gene (5 bases). Germline assignment: CDR1 LNHNV and CDR2 YYDKDF (reference sequence). Trimming took off 1 base at V and 2 bases at J, with 18 bases between the two ends. The CDR3 loop spans 17 amino acids. CDR3 amino acids: CATSRGGGEADPYEQYF. The CDR3 region has the DNA TGTGCCACCAGCAGAGGTGGTGGGGAAGCGGACCCCTACGAGCAGTACTTC. The variable domain in full, with the rest retrieved from reference TRBV15 and TRBJ2-7, is DAMVIQNPRYQVTQFGKPVTLSCSQTLNHNVMYWYQQKSSQAPKLLFHYYDKDFNNEADTPDNFQSRRPNTSFCFLDIRSPGLGDTAMYLCATSRGGGEADPYEQYFGPGTRLTVT.

The V and J genes are TRBV4-2 and TRBJ1-1, with 12 bases that match TRBD1. The germline V gene encodes CDR1 LGHNA and CDR2 YNFKEQ. CDR3 size: 17 residues. The junction had 8 bases not matched to a gene; V was cut back by 1 base and J by 5 bases. The CDR3 reads CASSQVPGQGAGTEAFF. CDR3 bases: TGTGCCAGCAGCCAAGTCCCGGGACAGGGGGCGGGTACTGAAGCTTTCTTT.

V is TRBV20-1 and J is TRBJ1-1; a weak D match, TRBD1 (5 bases). The V gene lost 6 bases and the J gene lost 7 bases, with 6 bases spanning the gap. The CDR3 is 9 amino acids. The V gene's germline CDR1 is DFQATT and CDR2 SNEGSKA (reference sequence). Here the CDR3 DNA reads TGCAGTGCCGGGGGTGAAGCTTTCTTT. Its translation: CSAGGEAFF.